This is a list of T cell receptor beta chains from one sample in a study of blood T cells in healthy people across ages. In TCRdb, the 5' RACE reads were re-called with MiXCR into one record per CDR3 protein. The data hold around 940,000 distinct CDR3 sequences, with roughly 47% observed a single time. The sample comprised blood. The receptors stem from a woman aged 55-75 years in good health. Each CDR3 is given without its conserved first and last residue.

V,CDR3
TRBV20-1,SASRDPLAASYNEQF
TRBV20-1,SARDPQGPQETQY
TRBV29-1,SVVPTSGPVGGRADTQY
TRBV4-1,ASSQAFDTQY
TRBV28,ASSRQGTGANVLT
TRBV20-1,SARARTEVASPLH
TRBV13,ASSLGPPPTQY
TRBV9,ASSPQVRAYEQY
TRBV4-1,ASSQDRDSRALTYEQY
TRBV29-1,SVVGTDSYNEQF
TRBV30,AWSDLRTADTEAF
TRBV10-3,AISESQRTGQSGEQY
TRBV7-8,ASSLWRGGGETQY
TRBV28,ASSPPDRGLNYGYT
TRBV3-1,ASSQAAGEDEQY
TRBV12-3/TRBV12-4,ASTQDRTTYGYT
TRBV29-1,STVTAAVTEAF
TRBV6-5,ASTRNYEQY
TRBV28,ASSLTLLVGKVETQY
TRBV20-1,SARGDRGSSRTDTQY
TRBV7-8,ASSPSRPSTDTQY
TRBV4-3,ASSQEGGGAGTEAF
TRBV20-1,SAKRGQHIRGDSPLH
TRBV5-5,ASSFSLTGHYGYT